This is a list of T cell receptor beta chains from one sample in a study of T cells in Graves' hyperthyroidism and ophthalmopathy. One entry per CDR3 protein results from TCRdb running MiXCR on the multiplex PCR reads. Among around 600,000 distinct CDR3 sequences listed, roughly 14% were seen once. Specimen: blood. The receptors here all came from a woman between 50 and 59 years old with Graves' ophthalmopathy. Both conserved end residues are part of each CDR3. The D gene is left open where the match is weak. Only some rows state a clone size, as once, few, many or a class for expanded clones.

cdr3_length	clone_size	v_call	d_call	j_call	cdr3_nt	cdr3_aa
17	-	TRBV9	-	TRBJ2-1	TGTGCCAGCAGTCCTACTATGTTGAGGCGGGCTTACAATGAGCAGTTCTTC	CASSPTMLRRAYNEQFF
15	-	TRBV7-2	-	TRBJ1-4	TGTGCCAGCAGCTTACAGGATGCAACTAATGAAAAACTGTTTTTT	CASSLQDATNEKLFF
14	many	TRBV5-1	TRBD2	TRBJ2-7	TGCGCCAGCAGACCAATAACTAGCGTCCACGAGCAGTACTTC	CASRPITSVHEQYF
18	-	TRBV19	-	TRBJ1-3	TGTGCCAGTAGTATCCGAACCACCGGGACAAAGGGTGGAAACACCATATATTTT	CASSIRTTGTKGGNTIYF
14	many	TRBV19	-	TRBJ1-1	TGTGCCAGTAGACCCCAGCAGGGTCGCACTGAAGCTTTCTTT	CASRPQQGRTEAFF
13	many	TRBV12-3/TRBV12-4	TRBD2	TRBJ2-7	TGTGCCAGCAGCTTACTAGCGGGCCACGAGCAGTACTTC	CASSLLAGHEQYF
14	many	TRBV28	-	TRBJ2-3	TGTGCCAGCAGGCGACCTCCGGGACTCCATACGCAGTATTTT	CASRRPPGLHTQYF
15	-	TRBV27	-	TRBJ2-2	TGTGCCAGCAGTTTATACAGGGTAGCCACCGGGGAGCTGTTTTTT	CASSLYRVATGELFF
15	-	TRBV19	TRBD1	TRBJ2-7	TGTGCCAGTAGTACCGGGACAGGGGCATCCTACGAGCAGTACTTC	CASSTGTGASYEQYF
14	many	TRBV20-1	-	TRBJ2-1	TGCAGTGCTAGAGATAGGCAGGGACGGAATGAGCAGTTCTTC	CSARDRQGRNEQFF
15	few	TRBV5-1	-	TRBJ1-4	TGCGCCAGCAGCTTTGGCGGACCTGTACATGAAAAACTGTTTTTT	CASSFGGPVHEKLFF
14	-	TRBV19	-	TRBJ1-6	TGTGCCAGTAGTATTAGAGGGAGGGATTCACCCCTCCACTTT	CASSIRGRDSPLHF
16	few	TRBV18	-	TRBJ2-6	TGTGCCAGCTCCTCTCTCGAGGGCTCTGGGGCCAACGTCCTGACTTTC	CASSSLEGSGANVLTF
17	many	TRBV7-2	-	TRBJ2-1	TGTGCCAGCAGCTTACTTACTTTCAGTGAACCGCCGGGTGAGCAGTTCTTC	CASSLLTFSEPPGEQFF
16	few	TRBV28	TRBD1	TRBJ1-4	TGTGCCAGCAGTTTACAGGGGGCTACAACTAATGAAAAACTGTTTTTT	CASSLQGATTNEKLFF
17	few	TRBV11-2	-	TRBJ2-4	TGTGCCAGCAGCTTTAGAGGGAGGACCGTAGCCAAAAACATTCAGTACTTC	CASSFRGRTVAKNIQYF
15	many	TRBV12-3/TRBV12-4	-	TRBJ2-3	TGTGCCAGCAGTTTGGGCGGGAACCCGGGAGATACGCAGTATTTT	CASSLGGNPGDTQYF
15	few	TRBV5-1	-	TRBJ2-5	TGCGCCAGCAGCTTTTCCGGGACCCACGGAGAGACCCAGTACTTC	CASSFSGTHGETQYF
17	few	TRBV20-1	TRBD2	TRBJ2-1	TGCAGTGCTAGACCACCGACTAGCGGGACTCTCAACAATGAGCAGTTCTTC	CSARPPTSGTLNNEQFF
15	many	TRBV27	TRBD2	TRBJ2-1	TGTGCCAGCAGTTATGGCGGGAGGTCCTACAATGAGCAGTTCTTC	CASSYGGRSYNEQFF
13	many	TRBV20-1	-	TRBJ2-7	TGCAGTGCTAGACCCGACAGGTCCTACGAGCAGTACTTC	CSARPDRSYEQYF
11	-	TRBV29-1	-	TRBJ1-2	TGCAGCGTTGAAGGGGCCTATGGCTACACCTTC	CSVEGAYGYTF
13	-	TRBV29-1	-	TRBJ2-3	TGCAGCGTTGAAGGGCCGGGGGAAGATACGCAGTATTTT	CSVEGPGEDTQYF
13	many	TRBV20-1	-	TRBJ2-1	TGCAGTGCTAGACCCAGAAGCTACAATGAGCAGTTCTTC	CSARPRSYNEQFF
13	many	TRBV29-1	-	TRBJ1-4	TGCAGCGTTCGACAGGCAACTAATGAAAAACTGTTTTTT	CSVRQATNEKLFF
14	many	TRBV28	-	TRBJ1-6	TGTGCCAGCAGTTTGGCCGCTGAGGGTTCACCCCTCCACTTT	CASSLAAEGSPLHF
15	many	TRBV3-1	-	TRBJ2-1	TGTGCCAGCAGCCGTACACCTTCCTCCTACAATGAGCAGTTCTTC	CASSRTPSSYNEQFF
14	many	TRBV7-8	TRBD2	TRBJ2-1	TGTGCCAGCAACCCAATAGCGGGATACAATGAGCAGTTCTTC	CASNPIAGYNEQFF
12	few	TRBV5-1	TRBD1	TRBJ1-2	TGCGCCAGCAGCAGGGGACAGGGTGGCTACACCTTC	CASSRGQGGYTF
14	few	TRBV5-8	-	TRBJ2-2	TGTGCCAGCAGCTTGGGCAGGGCCCTCGGGGAGCTGTTTTTT	CASSLGRALGELFF
14	-	TRBV18	TRBD1	TRBJ1-2	TGTGCCAGCTCACCACTCCAGGGGGCGAATGGCTACACCTTC	CASSPLQGANGYTF
17	many	TRBV7-8	-	TRBJ2-3	TGTGCCAGCAGCTTAAGGCGGGGACAATCCGTACCAGATACGCAGTATTTT	CASSLRRGQSVPDTQYF
16	few	TRBV19	TRBD2	TRBJ2-1	TGTGCCAGTAGTATAGGGAGTACTAGCGGGTACAATGAGCAGTTCTTC	CASSIGSTSGYNEQFF
13	many	TRBV18	-	TRBJ2-5	TGTGCCAGCTCACCTAGCAGGGAAGAGACCCAGTACTTC	CASSPSREETQYF
17	few	TRBV20-1	-	TRBJ2-1	TGCAGTGCTAGAGATTGGAGAGAGACGGGGTCCTACAATGAGCAGTTCTTC	CSARDWRETGSYNEQFF
13	many	TRBV12-3/TRBV12-4	-	TRBJ1-1	TGTGCCAGCAGTAGGGTTTCGAACACTGAAGCTTTCTTT	CASSRVSNTEAFF
14	many	TRBV28	-	TRBJ2-1	TGTGCCAGCAGTTATACGGGCATGAACAATGAGCAGTTCTTC	CASSYTGMNNEQFF
15	few	TRBV10-3	-	TRBJ1-2	TGTGCCATCAGTGAAATAAGGGCCCCTAACTATGGCTACACCTTC	CAISEIRAPNYGYTF
16	few	TRBV20-1	-	TRBJ1-6	TGCAGTGCTAGAGATCGCCGGACTGACTATAATTCACCCCTCCACTTT	CSARDRRTDYNSPLHF
13	many	TRBV10-3	-	TRBJ2-1	TGTGCCATCAGTCCCGGGCCGCCCAATGAGCAGTTCTTC	CAISPGPPNEQFF
18	many	TRBV4-3	TRBD1	TRBJ1-1	TGCGCCAGCAGCCAAGAACAGAGACAGGGGTTTTCCTACACTGAAGCTTTCTTT	CASSQEQRQGFSYTEAFF
16	many	TRBV6-2/TRBV6-3	TRBD2	TRBJ2-5	TGTGCCAGCAGTTACGCCCGGGAGGGCCCTCGAGAGACCCAGTACTTC	CASSYAREGPRETQYF
16	many	TRBV24-1	TRBD1	TRBJ1-5	TGTGCCACCTACTACGGACAGGGCCACCTTAATCAGCCCCAGCATTTT	CATYYGQGHLNQPQHF
13	-	TRBV19	-	TRBJ1-5	TGTGCCAGTAGTGGGAGTCGCAATCAGCCCCAGCATTTT	CASSGSRNQPQHF
15	many	TRBV6-2/TRBV6-3	-	TRBJ1-1	TGTGCCAGCAGTTACTCGAGTGTGAAGAACACTGAAGCTTTCTTT	CASSYSSVKNTEAFF
11	many	TRBV7-8	-	TRBJ2-2	TGTGCCAGCGGTGACACCGGGGAGCTGTTTTTT	CASGDTGELFF
15	-	TRBV7-2	-	TRBJ2-4	TGTGCCAGCAGCACTCGCAGTGTCCCGGCGGACATTCAGTACTTC	CASSTRSVPADIQYF
17	-	TRBV24-1	-	TRBJ2-6	TGTGCCACCAGTGATTCTCTGGAAGGCTCTGGGGCCAACGTCCTGACTTTC	CATSDSLEGSGANVLTF
17	-	TRBV7-9	TRBD2	TRBJ2-4	TGTGCCAGCAGCTTAGGAGGTAGCGGGAGTGCCAAAAACATTCAGTACTTC	CASSLGGSGSAKNIQYF
16	few	TRBV4-1	-	TRBJ2-3	TGCGCCAGCAGCCAAGATGAGGGGTACGGCACAGATACGCAGTATTTT	CASSQDEGYGTDTQYF
15	-	TRBV5-8	TRBD1	TRBJ1-5	TGTGCCAGCAGTTCCCGACAGGGGGTGAGACAGCCCCAGCATTTT	CASSSRQGVRQPQHF
19	-	TRBV6-5	-	TRBJ2-6	TGTGCCAGCAGTTACTCTGGTTGGACAAAAGGTTCTGGGGCCAACGTCCTGACTTTC	CASSYSGWTKGSGANVLTF
16	-	TRBV10-3	-	TRBJ1-6	TGTGCCATCAGCCTGGCTAACGGGGCAGGAGATTCACCCCTCCACTTT	CAISLANGAGDSPLHF
15	-	TRBV20-1	TRBD1	TRBJ2-7	TGCAGTGCTTTCACAGGACAGGGTACGGTTTCCGAGCAGTACTTC	CSAFTGQGTVSEQYF
18	many	TRBV20-1	TRBD2	TRBJ2-3	TGCAGTGCTAGAGATCTCGGGCTAGCGGGAGGAAGCACAGATACGCAGTATTTT	CSARDLGLAGGSTDTQYF